The 19 T cell receptor beta chains reported below all come from one sample, sequenced in a study of OX40 agonist ivuxolimab in advanced cancers. Using immunoSEQ multiplex PCR, the repertoire was profiled, and TCRdb retains in-frame clones only, with some absent. The table shows approximately 40,000 clones, with about 85% occurring only once. This specimen was CD4+ or CD8+ T cells sorted from blood, taken in a trial of the OX40 agonist ivuxolimab. These TCRs come from an adult with an advanced solid tumor such as melanoma, head and neck, liver or kidney cancer.

The gene calls are TRBV9 and TRBJ1-1; 10 nucleotides match TRBD1. V gave up 4 bases and J gave up 2 bases; unmatched junction bases: 5. Germline loops: CDR1 SGDLS, CDR2 YYNGEE. The CDR3 runs to 15 residues. The CDR3 loop is CASSRQGAVNTEAFF. The DNA of the CDR3 is TGTGCCAGCAGCCGACAGGGGGCTGTCAACACTGAAGCTTTCTTT.

The chain recombines TRBV6-5 with TRBJ2-6; the D is unclear. V dropped 8 bases and J dropped 4 bases, with 6 bases sitting between them. The CDR3 loop spans 12 amino acids. Germline-derived CDR1 and CDR2 are MNHEY and SVGAGI. The chain's CDR3 is CASGVGANVLTF. CDR3 in DNA: TGTGCCAGCGGGGTGGGGGCCAACGTCCTGACTTTC.

The genes are TRBV4-3 and TRBJ2-1; maybe TRBD1 (6 bases). Germline lookup yields CDR1 LGHNA and CDR2 YSLEER. The V end lost 0 bases, the J end lost 6 bases, and 18 bases lay between the germline ends. CDR3 size: 17 residues. The CDR3 coding sequence is TGCGCCAGCAGCCAAGAGAGGTTACGGGACACCGCCAATGAGCAGTTCTTC. Protein sequence: CASSQERLRDTANEQFF.

The rearrangement uses TRBV11-2 and TRBJ2-3, with D possibly being TRBD1 (6 bases). The CDR3 is made up of 13 amino acids. Trimming shortened V by 6 bases and J by 5 bases, and 12 bases separated the two germline ends. The germline CDR1 and CDR2 sequences are SGHAT and FQNNGV. The CDR3 region is CASRLIGGDTQYF. The CDR3 region has the DNA TGTGCCAGCAGACTAATAGGGGGAGATACGCAGTATTTT.

The rearrangement links TRBV5-5 to TRBJ2-7; a possible D gene is TRBD2 (6 bases). Germline lookup yields CDR1 SGHKS and CDR2 YYEKEE (reference sequence). The CDR3 has 15 amino acids. V lost 0 bases, J lost 0 bases, and 10 bases lay in between. Here the CDR3 DNA reads TGTGCCAGCAGCTTGGCGGCGGGGCTCTCCTACGAGCAGTACTTC. It specifies CASSLAAGLSYEQYF. Variable domain in full (rest from reference TRBV5-5 and TRBJ2-7): DAGVTQSPTHLIKTRGQQVTLRCSPISGHKSVSWYQQVLGQGPQFIFQYYEKEERGRGNFPDRFSARQFPNYSSELNVNALLLGDSALYLCASSLAAGLSYEQYFGPGTRLTVT.

For this clone: This same CDR3 is encoded by further DNA sequences in the sample. The chain links TRBV7-2 to TRBJ2-7; D gene unclear. Trimming cost V 4 bases and J 2 bases, with 12 bases left between them. The CDR3 covers 14 residues. Germline CDR1 is SGHTA and CDR2 is FQGNSA. The CDR3 protein is CASSSSPGPYEQYF. CDR3 nucleotides: TGTGCCAGCAGCTCCTCACCCGGGCCCTACGAGCAGTACTTC. Using reference TRBV7-2 and TRBJ2-7 for the parts outside the CDR3, the full variable domain is GAGVSQSPSNKVTEKGKDVELRCDPISGHTALYWYRQSLGQGLEFLIYFQGNSAPDKSGLPSDRFSAERTGGSVSTLTIQRTQQEDSAVYLCASSSSPGPYEQYFGPGTRLTVT.

The chain uses TRBV27 and TRBJ1-5, with D unresolved. CDR1 MNHEY and CDR2 SMNVEV come from the germline V gene (reference sequence). The CDR3 spans 15 residues. V lost 4 bases and J 0 bases, leaving 10 bases between the germline ends. The CDR3 reads CASSYDGYSNQPQHF. In DNA form, the CDR3 reads TGTGCCAGCAGTTACGACGGCTATAGCAATCAGCCCCAGCATTTT.

The V and J genes are TRBV15 and TRBJ2-5; D is uncertain. Germline CDR1 and CDR2: LNHNV and YYDKDF (reference sequence). Deletions cut 0 bases from V and 4 bases from J, with 9 bases between. The CDR3 consists of 14 residues. CDR3: CATSRDKGGETQYF. In DNA, the CDR3 is TGTGCCACCAGCAGAGATAAAGGTGGAGAGACCCAGTACTTC.

The genes are TRBV6-5 and TRBJ2-6; D gene uncertain. The germline V gene encodes CDR1 MNHEY and CDR2 SVGAGI. This CDR3 has 16 residues. V shed 0 bases and J shed 5 bases, with 11 bases lying between them. CDR3 in DNA: TGTGCCAGCAGTTACTCGGCCCACGGAAGGGCCAACGTCCTGACTTTC. This translates into CASSYSAHGRANVLTF.

The rearrangement links TRBV7-2 to TRBJ1-3; 9 nucleotides match TRBD1. The V gene end was trimmed by 6 bases and the J gene end by 1 base; junction bases not matched to a gene: 4. Germline V lookup: CDR1 SGHTA, CDR2 FQGNSA. The CDR3 is 15 residues long. The CDR3 sequence: CASRPGQGSGNTIYF. The CDR3 DNA reads as TGTGCCAGCAGGCCGGGACAGGGTTCTGGAAACACCATATATTTT.

This chain uses TRBV5-6 with TRBJ1-1; D might be TRBD1 (5 bases). CDR1 is SGHDT, CDR2 YYEEEE, per germline. Deletions cut 0 bases from V and 7 bases from J, with 7 bases between. This CDR3 is built from 12 residues. For the CDR3, the DNA is TGTGCCAGCAGCTTGGAAAGGGGTGAAGCTTTCTTT. Translated, it gives CASSLERGEAFF.

The chain uses TRBV5-1 and TRBJ2-3; 10 bases are shared with TRBD2. The V gene's germline CDR1 is SGHRS and CDR2 YFSETQ. V dropped 0 bases and J dropped 2; count of bases not matched to a gene: 9. The CDR3 covers 18 residues. The CDR3 here is CASSLDDRLAGYTDTQYF. In nucleotides, the CDR3 is TGCGCCAGCAGCTTGGATGACCGACTAGCGGGCTACACAGATACGCAGTATTTT.

The chain recombines TRBV27 with TRBJ1-5; D remains ambiguous. Per germline, CDR1 MNHEY and CDR2 SMNVEV (reference sequence). The CDR3 contains 13 residues. Trimming took 4 bases from V and 3 from J, leaving 7 bases between them. The CDR3 spells CASSSGYNQPQHF. DNA for the CDR3: TGTGCCAGCAGTTCTGGATACAATCAGCCCCAGCATTTT.

This sequence joins TRBV4-3 and TRBJ2-1, with D hard to call. The length of the CDR3 is 14 residues. Trimming left V 0 bases short and J 9 bases short, with 12 bases between. From germline, CDR1 is LGHNA and CDR2 YSLEER. The CDR3 nucleotides read TGCGCCAGCAGCCAAGATATATCGAGCGTTGAGCAGTTCTTC. Protein product: CASSQDISSVEQFF.

CDR3 residues: CASSVLGDEAFF. CDR3 sequence (DNA): TGTGCCAGCAGCGTGTTGGGGGATGAAGCTTTCTTT. The chain combines TRBV9 with TRBJ1-1; TRBD1 is a possible D gene (5 bases). Looked up from germline, CDR1 is SGDLS and CDR2 is YYNGEE. V lost 2 bases, J lost 7 bases, and 9 bases lay in between. The CDR3 consists of 12 residues. The variable domain in full, with the rest retrieved from reference TRBV9 and TRBJ1-1, is DSGVTQTPKHLITATGQRVTLRCSPRSGDLSVYWYQQSLDQGLQFLIQYYNGEERAKGNILERFSAQQFPDLHSELNLSSLELGDSALYFCASSVLGDEAFFGQGTRLTVV.

This clone was found once. The CDR3 region is CASSQGEGLLVTDTQYF. In DNA form, the CDR3 reads TGTGCCAGCAGCCAAGGAGAGGGGCTGCTTGTCACAGATACGCAGTATTTT. This chain joins TRBV4-2 and TRBJ2-3; D tentatively fits TRBD1 or TRBD2 (5 bases each). The CDR3 runs 17 residues. The germline V and J ends were trimmed by 1 base and 2 bases, with 16 bases remaining between them. Germline V gene sequence: CDR1 LGHNA, CDR2 YNFKEQ.

The J gene is TRBJ2-1, the V gene TRBV9, with 8 bases matching TRBD2. This CDR3 is built from 14 residues. Trimming cost V 6 bases and J 7 bases; bases outside gene matches: 9. The germline CDR1 and CDR2 sequences are SGDLS and YYNGEE. Here the CDR3 DNA reads TGTGCCAGCACACCGGGACTAGGAGAGAATGAGCAGTTCTTC. Its translation: CASTPGLGENEQFF.

This clone has just one count. The chain carries TRBV7-3 and TRBJ1-1; no clear D gene. V lost 2 bases, J lost 5 bases, and 9 bases lay in between. This CDR3 has 13 amino acids. Germline V gene lookup returns CDR1 SGHTA and CDR2 FQGTGA. DNA for the CDR3: TGTGCCAGCAGCTTATCAGGAGGGACTGAAGCTTTCTTT. Protein product: CASSLSGGTEAFF.

The sample holds one count of this clone. The J gene is TRBJ2-3, the V gene TRBV4-3, with 8 bases lining up with TRBD1. CDR1 and CDR2 (germline): LGHNA, YSLEER. The CDR3 runs 16 residues. The ends lost 0 bases at V and 5 bases at J; junction bases unmatched: 7. Written as DNA, the CDR3 is TGCGCCAGCAGCCAAGATGGCCAGGGGGCCGGAGATACGCAGTATTTT. Its protein product is CASSQDGQGAGDTQYF.